This TCR beta chain derives from a study of shared clonotypes between healthy human individuals. Clones were sequenced by immunoSEQ multiplex PCR, and TCRdb holds only the in-frame ones, with some missing. This sample yields around 690,000 clones, of which about 92% are seen a single time; 30% to 40% belongs to the top ten. This CDR3 comprises 14 residues. Germline CDR1 SQVTM, CDR2 ANQGSEA. V lost 7 bases and J lost 4, with 19 bases in between. The sample taken for sequencing was memory CD8+ T cells from PBMCs. The subset was: CD45RO+ cells pooled with CCR7-negative TemRA cells. This chain connects TRBV29-1 to TRBJ1-1, with D perhaps matching TRBD1 (6 bases). The TCR was taken from a man between 18 and 35 years old in good health. Some clones in this sample may be carry-over from other donors' samples. The CDR3 nucleotides read TGCAGCGCCCCTAGAGGGGGTGGGATCACTGAAGCTTTCTTT. This sequence encodes CSAPRGGGITEAFF.